Sequencing of this T cell receptor beta chain was carried out in a study of blood T cell repertoires in COVID-19. The CDR3 spans 11 residues. Deletions cut 11 bases from V and 3 bases from J, with 10 bases between. Germline CDR1 is SEHNR and CDR2 is FQNEAQ (reference sequence). The repertoire was sequenced with immunoSEQ multiplex PCR; TCRdb's copy has only in-frame clones and lacks some. The sample lists 300,000 to 350,000 clones, almost 90% seen once, with approximately 4% in the top ten. This chain links TRBV7-9 with TRBJ1-2; D gene ambiguous. The receptor was isolated from a woman in her late teens or twenties with acute COVID-19. Sequenced: PBMCs or T cells enriched from blood (not recorded which). CDR3 nucleotides: TGTGCCGGTACAGTGGACTATGGCTACACCTTC. Amino acid sequence: CAGTVDYGYTF.